The sequence of this TCR beta chain was determined in a study of chemoradiotherapy in HPV16-positive cancers. Points from the study as a whole: Functional assays defining HPV-specific T cells used only two HPV16-positive patients.

V dropped 4 bases and J dropped 1; count of bases not matched to a gene: 2. The CDR3 runs to 14 residues. Germline V gene data show CDR1 as SGHRS and CDR2 as YFSETQ. Method: immunoSEQ multiplex PCR; TCRdb's copy keeps in-frame clones and lacks some. The sample lists roughly 19,000 clones, 70% to 90% occurring once. On this clone: What it binds is unknown.

The sequence was obtained from a human donor with HPV-associated anogenital cancer. This sequence joins TRBV5-1 and TRBJ2-5; 9 bases fit TRBD2. Specimen: blood, collected from a patient who underwent chemoradiotherapy. The chain's CDR3 is CASSGGLAQETQYF. The DNA for the CDR3 is TGCGCCAGCAGCGGGGGACTAGCCCAAGAGACCCAGTACTTC.